These 16 T cell receptor beta chains share one sample of origin, sequenced in a study of T-cell memory formation after mild COVID-19. TCRdb fed the 5' RACE reads into MiXCR, producing one record per CDR3 protein. In the table there are some 68,000 distinct CDR3 sequences, approximately 15% of which are singletons. The source material was PBMCs or a T cell subset sorted from them (not recorded which). Receptor source: an adult woman who had mild COVID-19 (a few samples of this study predate the infection). Cell type and time point are not known.

This clonotype was seen only a few times. The chain is built from TRBV9 and TRBJ2-1; 11 nucleotides match TRBD1. The germline V gene has CDR1 SGDLS and CDR2 YYNGEE. This CDR3 contains 16 residues. Trimming at V came to 3 bases and at J to 6 bases, leaving 8 bases not matched to a gene. CDR3 in DNA: TGTGCCAGCAGCGCACCCGGGACAGGGGGTGCCAATGAGCAGTTCTTC. Residues: CASSAPGTGGANEQFF.

V usage is TRBV25-1 and J usage is TRBJ2-1; D unresolved. Germline values: CDR1 MGHDK, CDR2 SYGVNS. The CDR3 is made up of 15 amino acids. The V end was cut by 7 bases, the J end by 4 bases, with 17 bases between. CDR3 in amino acids: CASTQGWLGYNEQFF. The CDR3 region has the DNA TGTGCCAGCACTCAAGGGTGGTTGGGGTACAATGAGCAGTTCTTC.

This clonotype was picked up a small number of times. V and J are TRBV6-6 and TRBJ2-1, with D perhaps TRBD2 (5 bases). V lost 6 bases, J lost 4 bases, and 13 bases lay in between. CDR1 and CDR2 (germline): MNHNY, SVGAGI (reference sequence). The CDR3 spans 14 residues. Here the CDR3 reads CASSLGSRYNEQFF. In nucleotides, the CDR3 is TGTGCCAGCAGCCTAGGGAGCAGATACAATGAGCAGTTCTTC.

This clonotype was seen a few times. The chain combines TRBV11-1 with TRBJ2-7; no firm D call. CDR1 is SGHAT and CDR2 is FQDESV in the germline V gene (reference sequence). The CDR3 spans 10 residues. V shed 5 bases and J shed 5 bases, with 4 bases lying between them. The CDR3 loop is CASSDNEQYF. DNA of the CDR3: TGTGCCAGCAGCGACAACGAGCAGTACTTC.

The chain links TRBV29-1 to TRBJ1-2; 8 bases fit TRBD1. CDR3 length: 13 amino acids. Losses at the gene ends were 0 bases for V and 3 bases for J; bases not matched to a gene: 0. Germline V gene sequence: CDR1 SQVTM, CDR2 ANQGSEA. CDR3 protein: CSVEETGDYGYTF. DNA for the CDR3: TGCAGCGTTGAAGAGACAGGGGACTATGGCTACACCTTC.

In its sample, this clonotype was seen a few times. V and J are TRBV6-6 and TRBJ1-1; the D is unclear. This CDR3 spans 15 amino acids. The V gene lost 7 bases and the J gene lost 3 bases, with 18 bases spanning the gap. In germline, CDR1 is MNHNY, CDR2 SVGAGI (reference sequence). The CDR3 DNA reads as TGTGCCAGCACCTATTCATTATCCCGGGACACTGAAGCTTTCTTT. Protein product: CASTYSLSRDTEAFF.

This clonotype was recorded a few times. This chain uses TRBV25-1 with TRBJ2-7; no clear D gene. Germline loops: CDR1 MGHDK, CDR2 SYGVNS. This CDR3 contains 11 residues. The germline V and J ends were trimmed by 3 bases and 6 bases, with 6 bases remaining between them. The CDR3 region is CASSDRPEQYF. CDR3 DNA: TGTGCCAGCAGTGACCGCCCCGAGCAGTACTTC.

This clonotype was recorded a few times. The chain couples TRBV5-1 to TRBJ1-4, with D possibly TRBD1 on 6 matching bases. Germline assignment: CDR1 SGHRS and CDR2 YFSETQ. The CDR3 has 16 residues. Trimming took off 7 bases at V and 8 bases at J, with 24 bases between the two ends. CDR3 bases: TGCGCCAGCCCCATGGACCACCAGGGGTATAAGGAAAAACTGTTTTTT. The encoded protein is CASPMDHQGYKEKLFF.

This clonotype appeared a few times. The rearrangement uses TRBV7-9 and TRBJ2-1; no clear D. From germline, CDR1 is SEHNR and CDR2 FQNEAQ (reference sequence). Trimming removed 1 base from V and 8 bases from J, with 15 bases in between. The CDR3 is made up of 15 amino acids. The CDR3, as DNA: TGTGCCAGCAGCTTAGGTCGATTTTATAGCTATGAGCAGTTCTTC. Translated, it gives CASSLGRFYSYEQFF.

This clonotype was detected a few times. The chain is built from TRBV7-3 and TRBJ2-1; no firm D call. The germline gives CDR1 SGHTA, CDR2 FQGTGA. V was clipped by 2 bases and J by 8 bases, with 16 bases between them. The CDR3 has 15 amino acids. CDR3 protein: CASSLSAGLPDEQFF. Written as DNA, the CDR3 is TGTGCCAGCAGCTTATCGGCCGGCCTGCCGGATGAGCAGTTCTTC.

This clonotype was counted many times. This chain joins TRBV27 and TRBJ1-2; D remains unclear. Germline CDR1 is MNHEY and CDR2 is SMNVEV (reference sequence). V was pared by 0 bases and J by 5 bases, with 7 bases between. The CDR3 has 13 amino acids. The CDR3 loop reads CASSLSGLYGYTF. As DNA, the CDR3 is TGTGCCAGCAGTTTATCAGGGCTATATGGCTACACCTTC.

This clonotype was seen only a few times. This sequence joins TRBV7-6 and TRBJ2-7; 10 bases match TRBD2. CDR1 is SGHVS and CDR2 is FNYEAQ in the germline V gene. The length of the CDR3 is 14 residues. V gave up 1 base and J gave up 7 bases; unmatched junction bases: 4. The CDR3 DNA reads as TGTGCCAGCAGCTTAGGTAGCGGGGGGAAAGAGCAGTACTTC. Protein: CASSLGSGGKEQYF.

This clonotype was found a few times. The chain employs TRBV4-1 and TRBJ2-4; no clear D. This CDR3 comprises 12 residues. V was clipped by 3 bases and J by 6 bases, with 6 bases between them. The germline V gene encodes CDR1 MGHRA and CDR2 YSYEKL. The CDR3 sequence is CASSQTSNIQYF. CDR3 nucleotide sequence: TGCGCCAGCAGCCAGACATCAAACATTCAGTACTTC.

CDR3 region: CASSLGQRGDEQYF. In DNA form, the CDR3 reads TGTGCCAGCAGTTTAGGCCAGCGGGGGGACGAGCAGTACTTC. The rearrangement uses TRBV12-3 or TRBV12-4 and TRBJ2-7, with TRBD2 identical over 9 bases. The V segment lost 1 base and the J segment 5 bases; nucleotides outside the gene matches: 3. The CDR3 length is 14 residues.

There are a few counts of this clonotype. The genes are TRBV5-1 and TRBJ2-1; D unclear. This CDR3 is built from 13 residues. Per germline, CDR1 SGHRS and CDR2 YFSETQ. Trimming pared 3 bases from V and 4 bases from J, leaving 8 bases between. CDR3: CASSSHPYNEQFF. As DNA, the CDR3 is TGCGCCAGCAGCTCTCACCCTTACAATGAGCAGTTCTTC.

This chain uses TRBV5-1 with TRBJ2-7; D is uncertain. The CDR3 extends over 12 amino acids. In germline, CDR1 is SGHRS, CDR2 YFSETQ. The V and J ends lost 4 bases and 3 bases respectively, with 8 bases between them. The CDR3 spells CASSGEDYEQYF. For the CDR3, the DNA is TGCGCCAGCAGCGGCGAAGACTACGAGCAGTACTTC.